These 23 T cell receptor beta chains originate from one sample sequenced in a study of Graves' ophthalmopathy and Graves' hyperthyroidism. TCR beta CDR3 regions were amplified from RNA transcripts. First-round RT-PCR used HTBI primers; second-round multiplex PCR followed. TCRdb reanalysed the multiplex PCR reads using MiXCR and keeps one entry per CDR3 protein. The table shows over a million distinct CDR3 sequences, with roughly two fifths occurring only once. Sequencing was performed on peripheral blood or thyroid tissue (not recorded which). These TCRs come from an adult man with Graves' hyperthyroidism.

This clonotype was seen ten or more times. This chain joins TRBV6-6 and TRBJ2-7, with D possibly being TRBD2 (5 bases). Trimming took off 7 bases at V and 9 bases at J, with 16 bases between the two ends. This CDR3 region has 12 residues. Germline V gene sequence: CDR1 MNHNY, CDR2 SVGAGI (reference sequence). Written as DNA, the CDR3 is TGTGCCAGCATGGACCCCCCAGGAGGGCAGTACTTC. Translating it yields CASMDPPGGQYF.

The chain joins TRBV7-7 to TRBJ2-7; 10 bases are shared with TRBD1. With 1 base clipped from V and 4 bases from J, the junction kept 4 bases outside the gene matches. The CDR3 totals 15 residues. CDR1 and CDR2 from the germline V gene are SSHAT and FNYEAQ (reference sequence). The DNA for the CDR3 is TGTGCCAGCAGCTTAGGACAGGGGGCAAAGTACGAGCAGTACTTC. Protein product: CASSLGQGAKYEQYF.

This clonotype was recorded many times. This chain connects TRBV20-1 to TRBJ2-7; 11 bases map to TRBD1. Looked up from germline, CDR1 is DFQATT and CDR2 is SNEGSKA (reference sequence). There are 12 residues in the CDR3. CDR3 in amino acids: CSAGQGVLEQYF. The CDR3 DNA reads TGCAGCGCGGGACAGGGGGTGTTGGAGCAGTACTTC.

In the case of this clonotype: Since a much larger clone is just one base distant, this may be a read error. The chain combines TRBV9 with TRBJ1-5; D perhaps matches TRBD1 (5 bases). The length of the CDR3 is 14 residues. CDR1 is SGDLS and CDR2 is YYNGEE in the germline V gene. Trimming stripped 7 bases from V and 5 bases from J, with 16 bases between. The CDR3 region has the DNA TGTGCCAGCGGCCCAACCAGGGAGGATCAGCCCCAGCATTTT. Residues: CASGPTREDQPQHF.

This clonotype has only a few counts. V gene TRBV19 combines with J gene TRBJ2-2; no reliable D call. The CDR3 is made up of 16 amino acids. Between the trimmed V and J ends, which lost 3 bases and 7 bases, there was a span of 18 bases. Germline CDR1 reads LNHDA; CDR2 reads SQIVND (reference sequence). The CDR3 reads CASSISSDASLGELFF. CDR3 sequence (DNA): TGTGCCAGTAGTATCTCGTCCGACGCCTCTCTCGGGGAGCTGTTTTTT. Complete variable domain (other parts from reference TRBV19 and TRBJ2-2): DGGITQSPKYLFRKEGQNVTLSCEQNLNHDAMYWYRQDPGQGLRLIYYSQIVNDFQKGDIAEGYSVSREKKESFPLTVTSAQKNPTAFYLCASSISSDASLGELFFGEGSRLTVL.

In its sample, this clonotype was seen many times. This chain uses TRBV9 with TRBJ1-1; D might be TRBD1 (5 bases). This CDR3 has 14 residues. Germline V gene lookup returns CDR1 SGDLS and CDR2 YYNGEE. Trimming stripped 0 bases from V and 6 bases from J, with 12 bases between. Here the CDR3 reads CASSVGPGTAEAFF. CDR3 DNA: TGTGCCAGCAGCGTAGGCCCAGGGACCGCTGAAGCTTTCTTT. Full variable domain (remainder filled in from reference TRBV9 and TRBJ1-1): DSGVTQTPKHLITATGQRVTLRCSPRSGDLSVYWYQQSLDQGLQFLIQYYNGEERAKGNILERFSAQQFPDLHSELNLSSLELGDSALYFCASSVGPGTAEAFFGQGTRLTVV.

The genes are TRBV19 and TRBJ1-1, with D tentatively TRBD1 (5 bases). CDR1 and CDR2 from the germline V gene are LNHDA and SQIVND (reference sequence). V lost 10 bases, J lost 4 bases, and 19 bases lay in between. CDR3 length equals 14 residues. CDR3 amino acids: CATSRQSQGTEAFF. The CDR3 bases are TGTGCCACCAGTAGACAGAGTCAAGGCACTGAAGCTTTCTTT.

This clonotype was seen ten or more times. The rearrangement uses TRBV7-2 and TRBJ2-7, with TRBD2 matching over 14 bases. Germline V gene sequence: CDR1 SGHTA, CDR2 FQGNSA. The CDR3 extends over 17 amino acids. With V trimmed by 5 bases and J by 1 base, 7 bases remained unmatched. CDR3 region: CASSRLAGGAVSYEQYF. CDR3 sequence (DNA): TGTGCCAGCAGCCGACTAGCGGGAGGGGCAGTGTCCTACGAGCAGTACTTC. The full variable domain, its missing parts supplied by reference TRBV7-2 and TRBJ2-7, is GAGVSQSPSNKVTEKGKDVELRCDPISGHTALYWYRQSLGQGLEFLIYFQGNSAPDKSGLPSDRFSAERTGGSVSTLTIQRTQQEDSAVYLCASSRLAGGAVSYEQYFGPGTRLTVT.

This clonotype was detected a few times. A junction boundary mismatches the germline segment, possibly from a read error. This chain joins TRBV10-3 and TRBJ2-7; D call uncertain. Germline values: CDR1 ENHRY, CDR2 SYGVKD. The CDR3 runs 13 residues. For the CDR3, the DNA is TGTGCCAGCAGTGAAGAAATACCGCCTTCCGGGTACTTC. Residues: CASSEEIPPSGYF.

This clonotype was observed many times. This rearrangement joins TRBV20-1 to TRBJ1-4; D call uncertain. Germline V gene data show CDR1 as DFQATT and CDR2 as SNEGSKA (reference sequence). V shed 4 bases and J shed 8 bases, with 8 bases lying between them. The CDR3 loop spans 11 amino acids. The CDR3 loop reads CSAMIGEKLFF. The CDR3 DNA is TGCAGTGCTATGATAGGAGAAAAACTGTTTTTT.

This chain connects TRBV2 to TRBJ1-1; 7 positions agree with TRBD1. The J segment lost 7 bases and the V segment lost 9 bases, leaving 11 bases of the junction unmatched. This CDR3 is built from 13 residues. CDR1 and CDR2 from the germline V gene are SNHLY and FYNNEI. The CDR3 coding sequence is TGTGCCAGTCGACAGGGATATGAAGGTGAAGCTTTCTTT. Its protein product is CASRQGYEGEAFF.

This clonotype occurred once. The rearrangement joins TRBV28 to TRBJ2-7; TRBD2 agrees at 8 bases. With 2 bases clipped from V and 2 bases from J, the junction kept 5 bases outside the gene matches. This CDR3 comprises 15 residues. The germline gives CDR1 MDHEN, CDR2 SYDVKM. CDR3 nucleotides: TGTGCCAGCAGTTTAAACGGGAGGGTTCCCTACGAGCAGTACTTC. Its translation: CASSLNGRVPYEQYF.

This clonotype showed up many times. V is TRBV20-1 and J is TRBJ2-5; 11 nucleotides align to TRBD2. Germline V gene data show CDR1 as DFQATT and CDR2 as SNEGSKA (reference sequence). The length of the CDR3 is 14 residues. The V segment lost 5 bases and the J segment 5 bases; nucleotides outside the gene matches: 7. CDR3 protein: CSALAGGSRETQYF. In DNA form, the CDR3 reads TGCAGTGCTTTAGCGGGAGGGTCGAGGGAGACCCAGTACTTC.

This clonotype appeared a few times. The chain uses TRBV6-5 and TRBJ2-7; D is possibly TRBD2 (6 bases). CDR1 MNHEY and CDR2 SVGAGI come from the germline V gene. There are 14 residues in the CDR3. V lost 5 bases, J lost 3 bases, and 14 bases lay in between. CDR3 DNA: TGTGCCAGCAGTGAAGATCGGGGGTACTACGAGCAGTACTTC. The encoded protein is CASSEDRGYYEQYF.

This clonotype has a count of ten or more. The chain carries TRBV14 and TRBJ2-7, with D tentatively TRBD1 (6 bases). Germline CDR1 is SGHDN and CDR2 is FVKESK. Trimming shortened V by 4 bases and J by 1 base, and 14 bases separated the two germline ends. The CDR3 spans 15 residues. This CDR3 is CASSPVGARSYEQYF. In nucleotides, the CDR3 is TGTGCCAGCAGCCCGGTGGGGGCTAGGTCCTACGAGCAGTACTTC.

This clonotype was counted between two and nine times. This chain connects TRBV28 to TRBJ2-7; either TRBD1 or TRBD2 may fit D (5 bases each). Deletions cut 7 bases from V and 2 bases from J, with 9 bases between. This CDR3 contains 12 residues. The V gene's germline CDR1 is MDHEN and CDR2 SYDVKM. The CDR3 nucleotides are TGTGCCAGCACCCTGGGGGCCTACGAGCAGTACTTC. This encodes CASTLGAYEQYF.

Turning to this clonotype: The CDR3 does not end in the conserved phenylalanine or tryptophan, so this is likely a read error. No DNA is shown, since the ends of the CDR3 on it are uncertain; the CDR3 is the one TCRdb lists. This sequence joins TRBV15 and TRBJ2-5. The CDR3 is 9 amino acids in total, end residues counted. Germline V CDR1 and CDR2: LNHNV, YYDKDF (reference sequence). The CDR3 reads CATSRDSNT.

V is TRBV20-1 and J is TRBJ1-1; D call uncertain. Germline V lookup: CDR1 DFQATT, CDR2 SNEGSKA (reference sequence). The V end lost 5 bases, the J end lost 8 bases, and 9 bases lay between the germline ends. There are 10 residues in the CDR3. The CDR3 sequence is CSAPILEAFF. DNA of the CDR3: TGCAGTGCTCCCATCCTCGAAGCTTTCTTT.

This clonotype was detected once. The chain carries TRBV7-2 and TRBJ2-5; D may be TRBD1 (5 bases). Trimming removed 5 bases from V and 5 bases from J, with 12 bases in between. Looked up from germline, CDR1 is SGHTA and CDR2 is FQGNSA. The CDR3 sequence is 13 residues long. The CDR3 here is CASSIPGPETQYF. CDR3 coding DNA: TGTGCCAGCAGCATTCCAGGGCCGGAGACCCAGTACTTC. Variable domain in full (rest from reference TRBV7-2 and TRBJ2-5): GAGVSQSPSNKVTEKGKDVELRCDPISGHTALYWYRQSLGQGLEFLIYFQGNSAPDKSGLPSDRFSAERTGGSVSTLTIQRTQQEDSAVYLCASSIPGPETQYFGPGTRLLVL.

The chain couples TRBV14 to TRBJ2-2; tentative D call: TRBD1 (5 bases). This CDR3 is built from 16 residues. The germline V and J ends were trimmed by 5 bases and 1 base, with 14 bases remaining between them. Germline V gene lookup returns CDR1 SGHDN and CDR2 FVKESK. DNA for the CDR3: TGTGCCAGCAGCGGCGACAGCCTCATGAACACCGGGGAGCTGTTTTTT. It specifies CASSGDSLMNTGELFF.

This clonotype was seen repeatedly, ten times or more. CDR3 nucleotides: TGCAGTGCTAGCTGGACAGGCAACTCCTACGAGCAGTACTTC. It encodes CSASWTGNSYEQYF. This chain links TRBV20-1 with TRBJ2-7; TRBD1 matches at 7 bases. Germline V gene sequence: CDR1 DFQATT, CDR2 SNEGSKA (reference sequence). V lost 3 bases and J lost 0; bases outside the gene matches: 5. The CDR3 runs 14 residues.

This clonotype was detected many times. V usage is TRBV19 and J usage is TRBJ1-1; D unresolved. Per the germline V gene, CDR1 is LNHDA and CDR2 is SQIVND (reference sequence). CDR3 length equals 12 residues. With 8 bases removed from V and 0 bases from J, the gap between germline ends came to 7 bases. The CDR3 sequence: CASRDVNTEAFF. CDR3 DNA: TGTGCCAGTCGAGATGTGAACACTGAAGCTTTCTTT.

The CDR3 bases are TGTGCCTGGAGCGAAGCCATGAACACTGAAGCTTTCTTT. It encodes CAWSEAMNTEAFF. The rearrangement uses TRBV30 and TRBJ1-1, with D hard to call. V lost 3 bases and J 0 bases, leaving 8 bases between the germline ends. Germline values: CDR1 GTSNPN, CDR2 SVGIG (reference sequence). This CDR3 has 13 residues.